These 22 T cell receptor beta chains came from one sample sequenced in a study of CD8 T cells in Susac syndrome. The authors reverse transcribed about 0.5 to 1 ug RNA with random hexamers. One entry per CDR3 protein results from TCRdb running MiXCR on the immunoSEQ multiplex PCR reads. The table lists around 62,000 distinct CDR3 sequences, around 94% of them singletons. Sequenced material: CD8+ T cells from PBMCs. The receptors were sampled from a human donor in good health.

The chain combines TRBV9 with TRBJ2-7; 7 bases are a match to TRBD1. CDR1 and CDR2 from the germline V gene are SGDLS and YYNGEE. The J segment lost 1 base and the V segment lost 0 bases, leaving 4 bases of the junction unmatched. The CDR3 totals 15 residues. CDR3 region: CASSVGQGTSYEQYF. CDR3 DNA: TGTGCCAGCAGCGTAGGACAGGGAACGTCCTACGAGCAGTACTTC.

The chain carries TRBV5-6 and TRBJ1-5; D may be TRBD1 (5 bases). V lost 4 bases and J 1 base, leaving 15 bases between the germline ends. The germline V gene has CDR1 SGHDT and CDR2 YYEEEE. The CDR3 is 16 residues long. The CDR3 nucleotides are TGTGCCAGCAGCCCTGATGGGGGGAGAAGCAATCAGCCCCAGCATTTT. Protein: CASSPDGGRSNQPQHF.

V and J are TRBV7-6 and TRBJ2-7; D possibly corresponds to TRBD2 (5 bases). In germline, CDR1 is SGHVS, CDR2 FNYEAQ. Trimming cost V 3 bases and J 2 bases, with 8 bases left between them. CDR3 length: 13 residues. The CDR3 spells CASSLGRTYEQYF. The DNA of the CDR3 is TGTGCCAGCAGCTTGGGGAGAACCTACGAGCAGTACTTC.

The sample holds one count of this clonotype. The chain uses TRBV12-3 or TRBV12-4 and TRBJ2-1; 8 nucleotides line up with TRBD1. CDR3 length: 15 amino acids. V was pared by 3 bases and J by 8 bases, with 9 bases of the junction left unmatched. Here the CDR3 DNA reads TGTGCCAGCAGTTTGGGACAGGACCCGATGCATGAGCAGTTCTTC. It is translated as CASSLGQDPMHEQFF.

A few counts support this clonotype. This sequence joins TRBV20-1 and TRBJ2-5; D possibly matches TRBD1 or TRBD2 (6 bases each). The CDR3 length is 14 residues. From germline, CDR1 is DFQATT and CDR2 SNEGSKA (reference sequence). V was trimmed by 6 bases and J by 5 bases, leaving 19 bases between them. CDR3 sequence reads: CSARGLGARETQYF. The CDR3 DNA reads as TGCAGTGCCCGGGGGTTGGGGGCGCGGGAGACCCAGTACTTC.

This clonotype was detected once. The V call is TRBV30, the J call TRBJ2-1; TRBD2 matches 10 bases. Germline CDR1 and CDR2: GTSNPN and SVGIG (reference sequence). This CDR3 has 15 amino acids. V trimming: 2 bases; J trimming: 4 bases; junction bases outside the gene matches: 5. The CDR3 bases are TGTGCCTGGAGTTCCAATAGCGGGGGGTACAATGAGCAGTTCTTC. Translating gives CAWSSNSGGYNEQFF.

This rearrangement joins TRBV19 to TRBJ1-2; D unclear. The CDR3 runs to 13 residues. V was shortened by 5 bases and J by 6 bases, with 13 bases between the two germline ends. CDR1 is LNHDA, CDR2 SQIVND, per germline (reference sequence). The CDR3 DNA sequence: TGTGCCAGTAGTTCCACGGGGTTCGATGGCTACACCTTC. This translates into CASSSTGFDGYTF.

This chain links TRBV27 with TRBJ1-2, with TRBD1 matching 7 bases. Germline trimming cut 2 bases from V and 8 bases from J; bases unmatched to any gene: 5. The CDR3 runs to 13 residues. The V gene's germline CDR1 is MNHEY and CDR2 SMNVEV (reference sequence). The CDR3 reads CASSLPTGHGYTF. The CDR3 region has the DNA TGTGCCAGCAGTTTACCGACAGGGCACGGCTACACCTTC.

The chain combines TRBV3-1 with TRBJ2-7; TRBD1 aligns across 8 bases. Germline V gene sequence: CDR1 LGHDT, CDR2 YNNKEL (reference sequence). J lost 4 bases, V lost 6 bases, and 8 bases had no gene match. The CDR3 length is 14 residues. The CDR3 region is CASSLTGAPYEQYF. The CDR3 DNA reads TGTGCCAGCAGTCTGACAGGGGCTCCTTACGAGCAGTACTTC.

The rearrangement uses TRBV20-1 and TRBJ2-7, with TRBD2 matching 12 bases. V was pared by 3 bases and J by 3 bases, with 0 bases of the junction left unmatched. The germline CDR1 and CDR2 sequences are DFQATT and SNEGSKA (reference sequence). The CDR3 totals 13 residues. The CDR3 region is CSARTSGGYEQYF. CDR3 nucleotide sequence: TGCAGTGCTAGGACTAGCGGGGGCTACGAGCAGTACTTC.

The chain joins TRBV5-4 to TRBJ1-1; no reliable D call. The CDR3 covers 14 residues. Germline loops: CDR1 SGHNT, CDR2 YYREEE (reference sequence). V lost 0 bases to trimming and J lost 5 bases, with 11 bases between them. CDR3 protein: CASSLVDLSTEAFF. CDR3 in DNA: TGTGCCAGCAGCTTGGTTGACCTCAGTACTGAAGCTTTCTTT. Full variable domain (outside the CDR3, taken from reference TRBV5-4 and TRBJ1-1): ETGVTQSPTHLIKTRGQQVTLRCSSQSGHNTVSWYQQALGQGPQFIFQYYREEENGRGNFPPRFSGLQFPNYSSELNVNALELDDSALYLCASSLVDLSTEAFFGQGTRLTVV.

The rearrangement uses TRBV12-3 or TRBV12-4 and TRBJ2-3; 12 bases map to TRBD2. Trimming at V came to 6 bases and at J to 5 bases, leaving 9 bases not matched to a gene. This CDR3 is built from 16 residues. The CDR3 spells CASSRLAGDEGDTQYF. CDR3 sequence (DNA): TGTGCCAGCAGCCGACTAGCGGGGGACGAGGGAGATACGCAGTATTTT.

The CDR3 spells CASSLTENTEAFF. CDR3 DNA: TGTGCCAGCAGCTTGACAGAGAACACTGAAGCTTTCTTT. This chain connects TRBV7-2 to TRBJ1-1, with D possibly being TRBD1 (5 bases). Germline V CDR1 and CDR2: SGHTA, FQGNSA. The V end lost 3 bases, the J end lost 1 base, and 6 bases lay between the germline ends. CDR3 size: 13 residues.

Of note for this clonotype: One end of the junction is discordant with germline, which a read error may explain. The rearrangement uses TRBV2 and TRBJ2-3; D not resolved. The germline gives CDR1 SNHLY, CDR2 FYNNEI. The length of the CDR3 is 12 residues. CDR3 sequence reads: CASSDTGPRSNF. The CDR3 DNA is TGTGCCAGCAGTGACACCGGGCCACGCAGTAATTTT.

The rearrangement uses TRBV6-1 and TRBJ2-3, with 7 bases identical to TRBD2. This CDR3 region has 15 residues. Germline V gene lookup returns CDR1 MNHNS and CDR2 SASEGT. V lost 5 bases to trimming and J lost 0 bases; unmatched junction nucleotides: 5. The chain's CDR3 is CASSLWGGSTDTQYF. Here the CDR3 DNA reads TGTGCCAGCAGTCTTTGGGGGGGGAGCACAGATACGCAGTATTTT.

This clonotype was seen a single time. This chain links TRBV12-3 or TRBV12-4 with TRBJ2-6; D assignment may be TRBD1 or TRBD2 (6 bases each). V gave up 3 bases and J gave up 4 bases, with 16 bases separating them. The length of the CDR3 is 17 residues. As DNA, the CDR3 is TGTGCCAGCAGTTTCGCCGGCATGGGGGGCGGGGCCAACGTCCTGACTTTC. It specifies CASSFAGMGGGANVLTF.

J is TRBJ2-1 and V is TRBV6-2 or TRBV6-3; the match to TRBD2 covers 9 bases. This CDR3 contains 18 residues. With 2 bases clipped from V and 1 base from J, the junction kept 9 bases outside the gene matches. Per germline, CDR1 MNHEY and CDR2 SVGEGT. The CDR3 region has the DNA TGTGCCAGCAGTTACACGGTTGGGCTAGCGGGGTCCTACAATGAGCAGTTCTTC. As protein: CASSYTVGLAGSYNEQFF.

This chain uses TRBV29-1 with TRBJ2-7; 9 bases map to TRBD2. CDR3 length: 15 residues. J lost 3 bases, V lost 6 bases, and 12 bases had no gene match. Germline assignment: CDR1 SQVTM and CDR2 ANQGSEA. CDR3 sequence: CSVAGTSYTHYEQYF. The CDR3 coding sequence is TGCAGCGTGGCCGGGACTAGCTACACCCACTACGAGCAGTACTTC.

This sequence joins TRBV27 and TRBJ1-4, with a tentative D call TRBD1 (5 bases). The CDR3 extends over 15 amino acids. Trimming took off 6 bases at V and 4 bases at J, with 15 bases between the two ends. CDR1 and CDR2 from the germline V gene are MNHEY and SMNVEV (reference sequence). The CDR3 DNA follows: TGTGCCAGCAGGCCCCGGGGGAGAAATAATGAAAAACTGTTTTTT. It is translated as CASRPRGRNNEKLFF.

The gene calls are TRBV19 and TRBJ1-5; D possibly corresponds to TRBD1 (6 bases). Trimming cost V 6 bases and J 6 bases, with 15 bases left between them. CDR1 is LNHDA and CDR2 is SQIVND in the germline V gene (reference sequence). The CDR3 extends over 14 amino acids. This chain's CDR3 is CASSFGQIFQPQHF. CDR3 sequence (DNA): TGTGCCAGTAGCTTCGGACAGATATTTCAGCCCCAGCATTTT.

The rearrangement links TRBV6-2 or TRBV6-3 to TRBJ2-1; D is uncertain. V gave up 4 bases and J gave up 5 bases, with 9 bases separating them. Germline V lookup: CDR1 MNHEY, CDR2 SVGEGT. The CDR3 runs 13 residues. CDR3 sequence (DNA): TGTGCCAGCAGTTCGTGGCCGGACAATGAGCAGTTCTTC. Protein: CASSSWPDNEQFF.

The V and J genes are TRBV11-2 and TRBJ2-7; possibly TRBD1 or TRBD2 for D (5 bases each). The CDR3 runs 17 residues. Germline V gene data show CDR1 as SGHAT and CDR2 as FQNNGV. The ends were cut back, 5 bases at V and 2 bases at J, with 22 bases in the middle. The CDR3 bases are TGTGCCAGCAGCCCTACCCCCGGGACCGAAATTACCTACGAGCAGTACTTC. Amino acids: CASSPTPGTEITYEQYF.